The TCR beta chain described here comes from a study of T cell responses to AZD1222 COVID-19 vaccine. Germline V gene sequence: CDR1 SGHVS, CDR2 FQNEAQ. V lost 8 bases, J lost 2 bases, and 5 bases stayed unmatched. CDR3 length equals 13 residues. Sequencing was performed with immunoSEQ multiplex PCR; in TCRdb, only in-frame clones are kept and a portion is missing. The data contain under 170,000 clones, 94% of them singletons. The receptor was derived from an adult in good health. Specimen: peripheral blood, collected on day 0 of AZD1222 vaccination. The chain combines TRBV7-8 with TRBJ1-1; 7 bases match TRBD1. CDR3 sequence reads: CASLGQLNTEAFF. The CDR3 bases are TGTGCCAGCCTGGGACAGTTAAACACTGAAGCTTTCTTT. The whole variable domain, remainder taken from reference TRBV7-8 and TRBJ1-1, is GAGVSQSPRYKVAKRGQDVALRCDPISGHVSLFWYQQALGQGPEFLTYFQNEAQLDKSGLPSDRFFAERPEGSVSTLKIQRTQQEDSAVYLCASLGQLNTEAFFGQGTRLTVV.